This paragraph covers one T cell receptor (beta chain) sequence. The data were taken from a study of control samples from healthy donors and cancer patients. Sequencing used immunoSEQ multiplex PCR; TCRdb keeps in-frame clones, though not all of them. The sample consists of approximately 170,000 clones, over 85% of them appearing once. CDR1 and CDR2 (germline): SNHLY, FYNNEI. Trimming stripped 5 bases from V and 5 bases from J, with 11 bases between. CDR3 size: 13 residues. The chain joins TRBV2 to TRBJ2-3; perhaps TRBD2 as D (6 bases). This clonotype was sampled from a man aged 25 to 40 in good health. The sample comprised blood. Written as DNA, the CDR3 is TGTGCCAGCAGTTGGAGGGGTGGAGATACGCAGTATTTT. This gives the protein CASSWRGGDTQYF.